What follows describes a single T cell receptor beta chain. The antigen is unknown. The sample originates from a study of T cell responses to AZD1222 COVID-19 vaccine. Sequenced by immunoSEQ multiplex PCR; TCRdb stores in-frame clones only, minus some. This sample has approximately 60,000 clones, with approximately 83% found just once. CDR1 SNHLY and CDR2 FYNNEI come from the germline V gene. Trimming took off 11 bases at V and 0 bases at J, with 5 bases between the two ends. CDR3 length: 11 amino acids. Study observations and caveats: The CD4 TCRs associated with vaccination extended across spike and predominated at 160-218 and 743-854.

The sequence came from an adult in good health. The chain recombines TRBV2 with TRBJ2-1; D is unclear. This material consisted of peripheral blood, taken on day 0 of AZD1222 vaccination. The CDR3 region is CARSSYNEQFF. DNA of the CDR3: TGTGCCCGGAGCTCCTACAATGAGCAGTTCTTC.